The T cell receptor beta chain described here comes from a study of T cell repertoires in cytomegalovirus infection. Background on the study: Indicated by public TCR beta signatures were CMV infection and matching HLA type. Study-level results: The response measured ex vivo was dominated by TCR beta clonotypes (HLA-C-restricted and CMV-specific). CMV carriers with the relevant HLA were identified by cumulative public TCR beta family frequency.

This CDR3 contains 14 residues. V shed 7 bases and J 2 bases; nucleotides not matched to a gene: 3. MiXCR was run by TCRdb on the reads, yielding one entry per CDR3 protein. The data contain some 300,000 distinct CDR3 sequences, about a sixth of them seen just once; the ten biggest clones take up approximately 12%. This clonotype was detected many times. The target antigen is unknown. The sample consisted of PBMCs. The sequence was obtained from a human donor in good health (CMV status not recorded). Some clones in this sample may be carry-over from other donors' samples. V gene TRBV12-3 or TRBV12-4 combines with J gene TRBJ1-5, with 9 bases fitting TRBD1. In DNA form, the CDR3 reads TGTGCCAGCACTAGGACAGGGGGCAATCAGCCCCAGCATTTT. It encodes CASTRTGGNQPQHF.